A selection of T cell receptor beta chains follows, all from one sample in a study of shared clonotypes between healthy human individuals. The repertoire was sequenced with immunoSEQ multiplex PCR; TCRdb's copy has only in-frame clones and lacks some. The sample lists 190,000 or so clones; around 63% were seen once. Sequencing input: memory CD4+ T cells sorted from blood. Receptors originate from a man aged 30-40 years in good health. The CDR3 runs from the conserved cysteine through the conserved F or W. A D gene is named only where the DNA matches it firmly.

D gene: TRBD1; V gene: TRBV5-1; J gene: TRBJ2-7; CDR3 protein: CASSPSTGVYEQYF
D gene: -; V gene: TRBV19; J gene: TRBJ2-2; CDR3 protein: CASSIGSGMNTGELFF
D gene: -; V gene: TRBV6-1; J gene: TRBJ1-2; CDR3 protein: CASIRGTATTYGYTF
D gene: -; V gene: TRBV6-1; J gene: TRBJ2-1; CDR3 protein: CASSELYEQFF
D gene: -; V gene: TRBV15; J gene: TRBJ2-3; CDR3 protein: CATSRDRQVRDTQYF
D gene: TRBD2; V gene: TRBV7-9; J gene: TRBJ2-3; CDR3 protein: CASSFGTSGISTDTQYF
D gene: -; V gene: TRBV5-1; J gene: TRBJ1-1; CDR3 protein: CASSWMAGVDTEAFF
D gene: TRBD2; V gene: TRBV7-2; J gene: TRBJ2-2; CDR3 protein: CASSFSSGRASGELFF
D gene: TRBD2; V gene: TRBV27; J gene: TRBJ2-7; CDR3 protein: CASKSGGTRQYF
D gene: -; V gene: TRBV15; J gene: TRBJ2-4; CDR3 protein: CATSRGFTNGAKNIQYF
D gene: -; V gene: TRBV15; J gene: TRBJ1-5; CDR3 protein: CATSRGTLGGRGNQPQHF
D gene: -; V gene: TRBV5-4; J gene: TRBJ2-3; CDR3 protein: CASSYNREDTQYF
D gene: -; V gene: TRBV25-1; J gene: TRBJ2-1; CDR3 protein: CASSDLSGARGLNEQFF
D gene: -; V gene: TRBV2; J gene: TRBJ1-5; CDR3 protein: CASSVWGDQPQHF
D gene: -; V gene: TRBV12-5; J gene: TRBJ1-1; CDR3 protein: CASGLGRQRGVDTEAFF
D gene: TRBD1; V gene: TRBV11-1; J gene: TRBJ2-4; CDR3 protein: CASSPDRGKNIQYF